This entry describes one TCR beta chain. Clones were read by immunoSEQ multiplex PCR, and TCRdb kept only the in-frame ones, dropping some. This table holds roughly 88,000 clones, 85% to 95% found once. The sample comes from a study of control samples from healthy donors and cancer patients. The germline V gene encodes CDR1 GTSNPN and CDR2 SVGIG (reference sequence). Trimming took off 8 bases at V and 9 bases at J, with 14 bases between the two ends. This CDR3 has 12 residues. The clonotype was recovered from a man aged 18 to 30 in good health. V usage is TRBV30 and J usage is TRBJ1-6; TRBD1 is a possible D gene (6 bases). The sample comprised blood. CDR3 sequence (DNA): TGTGCCGGCCAGGGGTACGGTTCACCCCTCCACTTT. Translation gives CAGQGYGSPLHF.